This T cell receptor beta chain was captured in a study of shared clonotypes between healthy human individuals. The naive CD8 subset, CD45RO-negative cells positively selected for CCR7, excluded terminally differentiated effector memory CD45RA+ cells. This CDR3 comprises 13 residues. V shed 5 bases and J shed 3 bases, with 11 bases lying between them. CDR1 SGHTA and CDR2 FQGNSA come from the germline V gene. Produced via immunoSEQ multiplex PCR; TCRdb's table is partial and in-frame only. The sample records about 2.1 million clones, 93% being singletons. The chain employs TRBV7-2 and TRBJ2-7; D uncertain. The receptor was derived from a young man in good health. Some clones in this sample may be carry-over from other donors' samples. Sequences were obtained from naive CD8+ T cells from PBMCs. DNA for the CDR3: TGTGCCAGCAGCCACGTGGGTTTCTACGAGCAGTACTTC. It encodes CASSHVGFYEQYF.